The 28 T cell receptor beta chains below come from one sample, sequenced in a study of blood T cell repertoires in COVID-19. The repertoire was sequenced with immunoSEQ multiplex PCR; TCRdb's copy has only in-frame clones and lacks some. The sample gives 390,000 or so clones, about 90% of which show up once; over 9.5% is in the top ten. Sequences were obtained from peripheral blood. The receptors were sampled from a woman aged 25-40 years with COVID-19, enrolled during active disease.

This rearrangement joins TRBV19 to TRBJ2-7, with TRBD2 matching over 9 bases. V shed 2 bases and J 2 bases; nucleotides not matched to a gene: 10. CDR1 LNHDA and CDR2 SQIVND come from the germline V gene (reference sequence). The CDR3 totals 17 residues. CDR3 coding DNA: TGTGCCAGTAGTATACGTGCGGGAGGGTCTCACCCCTACGAGCAGTACTTC. Translated: CASSIRAGGSHPYEQYF.

The chain is built from TRBV7-3 and TRBJ2-1; TRBD2 agrees at 11 bases. CDR1 and CDR2 from the germline V gene are SGHTA and FQGTGA. The trim removed 6 bases at V and 8 bases at J, leaving 6 bases unmatched. The CDR3 covers 14 residues. This CDR3 reads CASSSSGRSHEQFF. The CDR3 bases are TGTGCCAGCAGTTCTAGCGGGAGGTCCCATGAGCAGTTCTTC.

The chain links TRBV28 to TRBJ1-5; D not resolved. The V gene lost 5 bases and the J gene lost 11 bases, with 25 bases spanning the gap. The CDR3 has 16 amino acids. The germline gives CDR1 MDHEN, CDR2 SYDVKM. CDR3 DNA sequence: TGTGCCAGCAGTACTAAGCTTTTGGGCAGCCGGGGTGCCCAGCATTTT. It yields the protein CASSTKLLGSRGAQHF.

The chain couples TRBV9 to TRBJ2-1; 10 bases map to TRBD1. Unmatched junction bases numbered 7, after V lost 4 bases and J lost 3 bases. The V gene's germline CDR1 is SGDLS and CDR2 YYNGEE. The CDR3 has 16 residues. This CDR3 is CASSPLTGGDYNEQFF. The CDR3 nucleotides read TGTGCCAGCAGCCCCCTGACAGGGGGCGACTACAATGAGCAGTTCTTC.

This chain links TRBV28 with TRBJ1-5, with D uncertain. Germline V gene lookup returns CDR1 MDHEN and CDR2 SYDVKM. The CDR3 has 13 residues. V was trimmed by 5 bases and J by 5 bases, leaving 10 bases between them. The CDR3 protein is CASSTGVYQPQHF. In DNA form, the CDR3 reads TGTGCCAGCAGTACGGGAGTCTATCAGCCCCAGCATTTT.

This clone was recorded only once. The DNA for the CDR3 is TGTGCCAGCAGTGACCGACAGGGGCATAATTCACCCCTCCACTTT. The encoded protein is CASSDRQGHNSPLHF. The V gene is TRBV28, the J gene TRBJ1-6; TRBD1 matches at 8 bases. The CDR3 extends over 15 amino acids. V lost 5 bases and J lost 5; bases outside the gene matches: 5. The V gene's germline CDR1 is MDHEN and CDR2 SYDVKM.

Only one count was recorded for this clone. The chain is built from TRBV4-1 and TRBJ2-7; 9 bases match TRBD2. This CDR3 spans 15 amino acids. CDR1 and CDR2 from the germline V gene are MGHRA and YSYEKL. With 5 bases clipped from V and 4 bases from J, the junction kept 9 bases outside the gene matches. This chain's CDR3 is CASSFPTSGVYEQYF. The CDR3, as DNA: TGCGCCAGCAGCTTTCCGACTAGCGGAGTGTACGAGCAGTACTTC.

In the case of this clone: Within the sample, other DNA sequences also encode this same CDR3. V and J are TRBV28 and TRBJ1-2; a weak D match, TRBD1 (5 bases). The ends were cut back, 3 bases at V and 4 bases at J, with 6 bases in the middle. CDR3 size: 12 residues. Germline loops: CDR1 MDHEN, CDR2 SYDVKM. The CDR3 DNA reads TGTGCCAGCAGTTTGCAGGGCTATGGCTACACCTTC. Its protein product is CASSLQGYGYTF.

V and J are TRBV5-4 and TRBJ1-2, with no clear D. CDR3 length: 12 residues. Germline CDR1 is SGHNT and CDR2 is YYREEE (reference sequence). V was clipped by 6 bases and J by 6 bases, with 12 bases between them. The CDR3 sequence: CASTLDRNGYTF. The CDR3 bases are TGTGCCAGCACCCTAGACCGAAATGGCTACACCTTC.

There are a few counts of this clone. The chain recombines TRBV6-5 with TRBJ2-3, with 16 bases lining up with TRBD2. Trimming took 7 bases from V and 11 from J; bases not matched to a gene: 6. The CDR3 is 14 residues long. Per the germline V gene, CDR1 is MNHEY and CDR2 is SVGAGI. DNA of the CDR3: TGTGCCAGCACCAAAGGGACTAGCGGGAGGGGGCAGTATTTT. Its translation: CASTKGTSGRGQYF.

J is TRBJ2-3 and V is TRBV7-2, with a tentative D call TRBD2 (6 bases). The CDR3 is 15 amino acids. CDR1 SGHTA and CDR2 FQGNSA come from the germline V gene. Deletions cut 3 bases from V and 4 bases from J, with 14 bases between. As DNA, the CDR3 is TGTGCCAGCAGCTTGGGAGGCGGGACCCCAGATACGCAGTATTTT. Amino acids: CASSLGGGTPDTQYF.

Of note for this clone: Other nucleotide sequences from this sample produce the same CDR3. The chain joins TRBV2 to TRBJ2-5, with 10 bases lining up with TRBD1. The V segment lost 9 bases and the J segment 4 bases; nucleotides outside the gene matches: 5. CDR3 length: 13 residues. Germline CDR1 reads SNHLY; CDR2 reads FYNNEI. The DNA for the CDR3 is TGTGCCAGTCGGACAGGGGGAAGAGAGACCCAGTACTTC. Amino acids: CASRTGGRETQYF. The whole variable domain, remainder taken from reference TRBV2 and TRBJ2-5, is EPEVTQTPSHQVTQMGQEVILRCVPISNHLYFYWYRQILGQKVEFLVSFYNNEISEKSEIFDDQFSVERPDGSNFTLKIRSTKLEDSAMYFCASRTGGRETQYFGPGTRLLVL.

This rearrangement joins TRBV15 to TRBJ1-3; the D is unclear. The CDR3 is made up of 16 amino acids. The V and J ends lost 0 bases and 0 bases respectively, with 9 bases between them. Per the germline V gene, CDR1 is LNHNV and CDR2 is YYDKDF (reference sequence). The CDR3 sequence: CATSRDYQVSGNTIYF. As DNA, the CDR3 is TGTGCCACCAGCAGAGATTATCAGGTCTCTGGAAACACCATATATTTT. Drawing the rest from reference TRBV15 and TRBJ1-3, the complete variable domain is DAMVIQNPRYQVTQFGKPVTLSCSQTLNHNVMYWYQQKSSQAPKLLFHYYDKDFNNEADTPDNFQSRRPNTSFCFLDIRSPGLGDTAMYLCATSRDYQVSGNTIYFGEGSWLTVV.

The sample holds a few counts of this clone. The chain employs TRBV2 and TRBJ2-1; D perhaps matches TRBD2 (6 bases). Germline V gene lookup returns CDR1 SNHLY and CDR2 FYNNEI. The CDR3 covers 13 residues. Trimming stripped 8 bases from V and 1 base from J, with 9 bases between. The CDR3 sequence: CASGTLSYNEQFF. In DNA, the CDR3 is TGTGCCAGCGGGACTCTATCCTACAATGAGCAGTTCTTC. Based on the CDR3 plus reference TRBV2 and TRBJ2-1, the full variable domain is EPEVTQTPSHQVTQMGQEVILRCVPISNHLYFYWYRQILGQKVEFLVSFYNNEISEKSEIFDDQFSVERPDGSNFTLKIRSTKLEDSAMYFCASGTLSYNEQFFGPGTRLTVL.

This chain links TRBV19 with TRBJ2-3; 14 bases align to TRBD2. Germline V gives CDR1 LNHDA, CDR2 SQIVND (reference sequence). V lost 5 bases and J lost 6; bases outside the gene matches: 7. The CDR3 has 16 residues. CDR3 protein: CASSWGLAGAADTQYF. The CDR3 nucleotides read TGTGCCAGTAGTTGGGGACTAGCGGGAGCTGCGGATACGCAGTATTTT.

The chain uses TRBV2 and TRBJ2-5, with D possibly TRBD2 on 5 matching bases. This CDR3 region has 15 residues. CDR1 SNHLY and CDR2 FYNNEI come from the germline V gene. The germline V and J ends were trimmed by 2 bases and 3 bases, with 13 bases remaining between them. The DNA of the CDR3 is TGTGCCAGCAGTGAAATGAAGCGGATGGAAGAGACCCAGTACTTC. Translating it yields CASSEMKRMEETQYF.

The chain couples TRBV30 to TRBJ1-5, with 9 bases that match TRBD1. Germline V gene sequence: CDR1 GTSNPN, CDR2 SVGIG (reference sequence). V trimming: 1 base; J trimming: 2 bases; junction bases outside the gene matches: 3. The CDR3 is 15 amino acids. The CDR3 nucleotides read TGTGCCTGGAGTGATTGGACAGGGGGCAATCAGCCCCAGCATTTT. Amino acid sequence: CAWSDWTGGNQPQHF.

The J gene is TRBJ2-7, the V gene TRBV27; 9 bases are a match to TRBD1. This CDR3 is 14 amino acids long. Germline V CDR1 and CDR2: MNHEY, SMNVEV (reference sequence). V shed 6 bases, J shed 2 bases, and the junction held 5 bases outside the gene matches. This chain's CDR3 is CASSYGQGTYEQYF. The CDR3 DNA sequence: TGTGCCAGCAGCTACGGACAGGGGACCTACGAGCAGTACTTC.

V usage is TRBV11-2 and J usage is TRBJ2-1; D is ambiguous. Germline loops: CDR1 SGHAT, CDR2 FQNNGV. The CDR3 is made up of 13 amino acids. V dropped 2 bases and J dropped 3 bases, with 5 bases sitting between them. Here the CDR3 reads CASSLSNYNEQFF. The CDR3 bases are TGTGCCAGCAGCTTAAGCAACTACAATGAGCAGTTCTTC.

This sequence joins TRBV28 and TRBJ1-5, with 7 bases fitting TRBD1. The ends lost 8 bases at V and 5 bases at J; junction bases unmatched: 9. The germline V gene has CDR1 MDHEN and CDR2 SYDVKM. The CDR3 is 14 residues long. DNA for the CDR3: TGTGCCAGCGGATCACAGGGGAGGTATCAGCCCCAGCATTTT. It yields the protein CASGSQGRYQPQHF.

For the CDR3, the DNA is TGTGCCAGTAGTACGACAGGGGTGTTGTTGAATGAGCAGTTCTTC. Translating it yields CASSTTGVLLNEQFF. The V and J genes are TRBV19 and TRBJ2-1; 8 bases are a match to TRBD1. This CDR3 has 15 residues. Germline lookup yields CDR1 LNHDA and CDR2 SQIVND (reference sequence). J gave up 7 bases and V 4 bases, and 9 bases lay outside the gene matches.

The rearrangement joins TRBV18 to TRBJ2-4; a weak D match, TRBD1 (6 bases). The CDR3 totals 14 residues. Germline V lookup: CDR1 KGHSH, CDR2 LQKENI. V shed 2 bases and J shed 7 bases, with 12 bases lying between them. The CDR3, as DNA: TGTGCCAGCTCACCAGCGCAGGGGATCAACATTCAGTACTTC. Protein product: CASSPAQGINIQYF.

The V gene is TRBV20-1, the J gene TRBJ1-1; D is undetermined. The CDR3 runs to 11 residues. Germline-derived CDR1 and CDR2 are DFQATT and SNEGSKA (reference sequence). The V end lost 5 bases, the J end lost 6 bases, and 10 bases lay between the germline ends. This CDR3 is CSALFQSEAFF. CDR3 DNA sequence: TGCAGTGCTCTATTTCAATCTGAAGCTTTCTTT.

The CDR3 region is CASSPEGRAWTQYF. The CDR3 nucleotides are TGTGCCAGCAGCCCTGAGGGGAGGGCCTGGACCCAGTACTTC. The chain couples TRBV5-4 to TRBJ2-5, with 7 bases identical to TRBD2. Germline CDR1 SGHNT, CDR2 YYREEE (reference sequence). CDR3 length: 14 amino acids. The V segment lost 4 bases and the J segment 7 bases; nucleotides outside the gene matches: 10. The full variable domain, with the rest looked up from reference TRBV5-4 and TRBJ2-5, is ETGVTQSPTHLIKTRGQQVTLRCSSQSGHNTVSWYQQALGQGPQFIFQYYREEENGRGNFPPRFSGLQFPNYSSELNVNALELDDSALYLCASSPEGRAWTQYFGPGTRLLVL.

The J gene is TRBJ2-1, the V gene TRBV30; D gene uncertain. The germline CDR1 and CDR2 sequences are GTSNPN and SVGIG (reference sequence). The CDR3 contains 14 residues. The germline V and J ends were trimmed by 0 bases and 6 bases, with 12 bases remaining between them. The chain's CDR3 is CAWSVGLGSNEQFF. For the CDR3, the DNA is TGTGCCTGGAGTGTAGGCTTGGGCAGCAATGAGCAGTTCTTC.

The chain is built from TRBV19 and TRBJ2-7; D is perhaps TRBD1 (5 bases). The length of the CDR3 is 14 residues. Germline V gives CDR1 LNHDA, CDR2 SQIVND (reference sequence). The V end was cut by 5 bases, the J end by 4 bases, with 15 bases between. This CDR3 is CASSPWGRAYEQYF. CDR3 in DNA: TGTGCCAGTAGTCCTTGGGGCAGGGCTTACGAGCAGTACTTC. Combining the CDR3 with reference TRBV19 and TRBJ2-7 gives the whole variable domain DGGITQSPKYLFRKEGQNVTLSCEQNLNHDAMYWYRQDPGQGLRLIYYSQIVNDFQKGDIAEGYSVSREKKESFPLTVTSAQKNPTAFYLCASSPWGRAYEQYFGPGTRLTVT.

On this clone itself: One end of the junction varies from germline; a read error may be responsible. J is TRBJ1-4 and V is TRBV11-2, with TRBD1 matching 7 bases. The CDR3 is 15 residues long. Germline CDR1 reads SGHAT; CDR2 reads FQNNGV. In DNA, the CDR3 is TGTGCCAGCAGCTCCCTAAAGGGGGCTAAAGAAAAACTGTTTTTT. It is translated as CASSSLKGAKEKLFF.

This chain connects TRBV3-1 (or the pseudogene TRBV3-2) to TRBJ2-5, with D perhaps matching TRBD1 (6 bases). The CDR3 totals 14 residues. Germline loops: CDR1 LGHDT, CDR2 YNNKEL (reference sequence). The V gene lost 4 bases and the J gene lost 2 bases, with 11 bases spanning the gap. For the CDR3, the DNA is TGTGCCAGCAGCCTAACAGGGCGTCAAGAGACCCAGTACTTC. It specifies CASSLTGRQETQYF.